This TCR beta chain is drawn from a study of neoadjuvant anti-PD-1 for oral cavity cancer. Study-level information: Patients without progression got a fourth dose around day 43. Notes on the study in general: Only three patients per response group were TCR-analyzed; validation needed.

The CDR3 covers 16 residues. Trimming pared 0 bases from V and 4 bases from J, leaving 14 bases between. Germline assignment: CDR1 SGHRS and CDR2 YFSETQ. This clone occurred a few times. What it binds is unknown. Patients had newly diagnosed, untreated stage II-IVA oral cavity squamous cell carcinoma. Clones were read by immunoSEQ multiplex PCR, and TCRdb kept only the in-frame ones, dropping some. Of 7,000 to 9,000 clones in the sample, 54% were seen once. The specimen comprised tumor tissue, sampled before nivolumab (anti-PD-1) treatment. This rearrangement joins TRBV5-1 to TRBJ2-1; D is possibly TRBD1 or TRBD2 (5 bases each). This receptor was taken from a person aged 40 to 85 with oral cavity squamous cell carcinoma. The DNA for the CDR3 is TGCGCCAGCAGCTTGGAAGTCGGGACGGTTTACAATGAGCAGTTCTTC. This codes for CASSLEVGTVYNEQFF.